These 5 T cell receptor beta chains came from one sample sequenced in a study of cytomegalovirus exposure and HLA in healthy donors. This PCR relied on a set of 60 Vbeta primers and 13 Jbeta primers. Repertoires were generated with immunoSEQ multiplex PCR, while TCRdb's copy carries only in-frame clones and drops some. The sample consists of under 200,000 clones, 75% to 80% of them appearing once. The source material was PBMCs. The receptors stem from a middle-aged man in good health and CMV-seropositive.

The gene calls are TRBV5-1 and TRBJ2-1; the D gene is possibly TRBD2 (5 bases). Trimming took 0 bases from V and 2 from J, leaving 12 bases between them. Germline CDR1 and CDR2: SGHRS and YFSETQ. The CDR3 extends over 16 amino acids. Written as DNA, the CDR3 is TGCGCCAGCAGCTTGGGGTCTAGCAAGCCCTACAATGAGCAGTTCTTC. The encoded protein is CASSLGSSKPYNEQFF.

This chain joins TRBV28 and TRBJ1-4; possible D gene TRBD1, 6 bases. Between the trimmed V and J ends, which lost 8 bases and 10 bases, there was a span of 23 bases. The CDR3 is 15 residues long. Germline CDR1 is MDHEN and CDR2 is SYDVKM. The CDR3 loop is CASGDGRQGSGKLFF. CDR3 DNA sequence: TGTGCCAGCGGGGACGGGAGGCAGGGGTCGGGAAAACTGTTTTTT.

V gene TRBV5-1 combines with J gene TRBJ2-5; 9 bases align to TRBD1. The J call could be wrong; TRBJ2-7 is a better fit for the DNA end. The length of the CDR3 is 15 residues. CDR1 is SGHRS, CDR2 YFSETQ, per germline. Here the CDR3 reads CASSLVGTGPYEQYF. Written as DNA, the CDR3 is TGCGCCAGCAGCTTGGTTGGGACAGGGCCCTACGAGCAGTACTTC.

The chain couples TRBV11-2 to TRBJ2-3, with D possibly TRBD1 on 5 matching bases. The V gene lost 4 bases and the J gene lost 5 bases, with 19 bases spanning the gap. The germline V gene has CDR1 SGHAT and CDR2 FQNNGV. The CDR3 length is 16 residues. CDR3 in amino acids: CASSYMTASAEDTQYF. The DNA of the CDR3 is TGTGCCAGCAGCTATATGACAGCTTCGGCAGAAGATACGCAGTATTTT.

J is TRBJ1-6 and V is TRBV2; 11 bases line up with TRBD1. Germline V gene sequence: CDR1 SNHLY, CDR2 FYNNEI. The trim removed 8 bases at V and 7 bases at J, leaving 4 bases unmatched. This CDR3 contains 14 residues. DNA for the CDR3: TGTGCCAGCGGACAGGGGGCGCGAAATTCACCCCTCCACTTT. It translates to CASGQGARNSPLHF.